One sample yielded the 14 T cell receptor beta chains listed below, sequenced in a study of blood T cell repertoires in COVID-19. Libraries were prepared by immunoSEQ multiplex PCR; TCRdb keeps only in-frame clonotypes and omits some of them. The sample has 80,000 to 95,000 clones; roughly 80% are singletons. Material: peripheral blood. Source of these receptors: an elderly man with active or convalescent COVID-19.

The V and J genes are TRBV28 and TRBJ2-1; 11 nucleotides align to TRBD2. The V gene's germline CDR1 is MDHEN and CDR2 SYDVKM. There are 15 residues in the CDR3. J lost 6 bases, V lost 6 bases, and 7 bases had no gene match. CDR3 nucleotide sequence: TGTGCCAGCAGCTTACTAGCGGGGGCTACCAATGAGCAGTTCTTC. Protein: CASSLLAGATNEQFF.

The chain joins TRBV6-4 to TRBJ1-5, with D possibly TRBD1 on 5 matching bases. Trimming removed 6 bases from V and 10 bases from J, with 16 bases in between. The CDR3 is made up of 13 amino acids. CDR1 is MRHNA and CDR2 is SNTAGT in the germline V gene. CDR3 region: CASSAQGGGPQHF. The CDR3 DNA sequence: TGTGCCAGCAGCGCCCAGGGCGGCGGTCCCCAGCATTTT.

CDR3 DNA sequence: TGTGCCAGCAGCTTGTCTTTTAGCGGGGGGGCATATGAGCAGTTCTTC. Translating it yields CASSLSFSGGAYEQFF. The J gene is TRBJ2-1, the V gene TRBV5-5, with 11 bases aligning to TRBD2. The V gene end was trimmed by 1 base and the J gene end by 8 bases; junction bases not matched to a gene: 8. This CDR3 is built from 16 residues. Germline V CDR1 and CDR2: SGHKS, YYEKEE (reference sequence).

The chain is built from TRBV3-1 (or the pseudogene TRBV3-2) and TRBJ1-5; 10 bases agree with TRBD1. The CDR3 runs to 15 residues. V dropped 4 bases and J dropped 2; count of bases not matched to a gene: 2. The germline CDR1 and CDR2 sequences are LGHDT and YNNKEL (reference sequence). The CDR3 sequence is CASSLGTGGNQPQHF. CDR3 DNA: TGTGCCAGCAGCCTAGGGACAGGGGGCAATCAGCCCCAGCATTTT.

This chain's CDR3 is CASSEWEGGSGNTIYF. The CDR3 DNA reads as TGCGCCAGCAGTGAGTGGGAGGGGGGCTCTGGAAACACCATATATTTT. The chain links TRBV10-1 to TRBJ1-3, with D perhaps TRBD1 (6 bases). Germline V gives CDR1 WNHNN, CDR2 SYGVQD (reference sequence). The CDR3 is 16 amino acids. The ends were cut back, 1 base at V and 0 bases at J, with 10 bases in the middle.

The rearrangement uses TRBV19 and TRBJ1-5; D is uncertain. CDR3 size: 14 residues. The germline CDR1 and CDR2 sequences are LNHDA and SQIVND (reference sequence). V was pared by 8 bases and J by 1 base, with 12 bases between. The CDR3: CASGGSVSNQPQHF. CDR3 bases: TGTGCCAGTGGAGGGAGTGTAAGCAATCAGCCCCAGCATTTT.

The chain couples TRBV5-1 to TRBJ2-7; tentatively, D is TRBD1 (6 bases). CDR1 SGHRS and CDR2 YFSETQ come from the germline V gene. This CDR3 region has 19 residues. V dropped 3 bases and J dropped 6 bases, with 31 bases sitting between them. CDR3 protein: CASSSFGQLGLPSLSEQYF. In DNA form, the CDR3 reads TGCGCCAGCAGCTCCTTCGGACAGTTAGGGCTTCCCAGCCTGAGCGAGCAGTACTTC. Full variable domain (remainder filled in from reference TRBV5-1 and TRBJ2-7): KAGVTQTPRYLIKTRGQQVTLSCSPISGHRSVSWYQQTPGQGLQFLFEYFSETQRNKGNFPGRFSGRQFSNSRSEMNVSTLELGDSALYLCASSSFGQLGLPSLSEQYFGPGTRLTVT.

The DNA of the CDR3 is TGCGCCAGCAGCCAAGATCTTGGACAGGGGGGCTGGGGGGAGCTGTTTTTT. Translation: CASSQDLGQGGWGELFF. The chain is built from TRBV4-3 and TRBJ2-2; TRBD1 aligns across 10 bases. The CDR3 is made up of 17 amino acids. Germline V lookup: CDR1 LGHNA, CDR2 YSLEER. J lost 8 bases, V lost 0 bases, and 9 bases had no gene match.

This chain connects TRBV15 to TRBJ1-2; no firm D call. This CDR3 spans 12 amino acids. The V end lost 5 bases, the J end lost 0 bases, and 4 bases lay between the germline ends. Germline V gene lookup returns CDR1 LNHNV and CDR2 YYDKDF (reference sequence). The CDR3 DNA reads as TGTGCCACCAGCTTAGCTAACTATGGCTACACCTTC. This gives the protein CATSLANYGYTF.

In its sample, this clone was seen once. The chain recombines TRBV18 with TRBJ2-7; 7 bases are a match to TRBD1. V shed 3 bases and J 7 bases; nucleotides not matched to a gene: 6. The V gene's germline CDR1 is KGHSH and CDR2 LQKENI. This CDR3 has 13 residues. CDR3 protein: CASSPYTGEEQYF. DNA of the CDR3: TGTGCCAGCTCACCCTACACAGGGGAGGAGCAGTACTTC.

This clone was observed a handful of times. V usage is TRBV3-1 (or the pseudogene TRBV3-2) and J usage is TRBJ2-7; possibly TRBD2 for D (6 bases). Trimming removed 4 bases at V and 4 bases at J, with 17 bases between. CDR1 LGHDT and CDR2 YNNKEL come from the germline V gene (reference sequence). This CDR3 is built from 15 residues. The CDR3 reads CASSLSSSGRYEQYF. CDR3 DNA sequence: TGTGCCAGCAGCCTCTCTTCATCGGGGAGGTACGAGCAGTACTTC.

DNA of the CDR3: TGTGCCAGCAGCATACAGGCCGAAATTGGGGAGCTGTTTTTT. Amino acid sequence: CASSIQAEIGELFF. The chain uses TRBV7-3 and TRBJ2-2; maybe TRBD1 (5 bases). Per germline, CDR1 SGHTA and CDR2 FQGTGA. V lost 5 bases to trimming and J lost 8 bases, with 15 bases between them. This CDR3 spans 14 amino acids.

This clone has more than one count but fewer than ten. The rearrangement links TRBV3-1 (or the pseudogene TRBV3-2) to TRBJ1-2; TRBD1 agrees at 7 bases. This CDR3 contains 16 residues. J gave up 8 bases and V 1 base, and 13 bases lay outside the gene matches. CDR1 LGHDT and CDR2 YNNKEL come from the germline V gene (reference sequence). CDR3 DNA sequence: TGTGCCAGCAGCCAAGGGAGGGTCAGGACAGGCAAGGGCTACACCTTC. This encodes CASSQGRVRTGKGYTF.

J is TRBJ2-1 and V is TRBV6-5, with 10 nucleotides matching TRBD1. This CDR3 region has 14 residues. Germline loops: CDR1 MNHEY, CDR2 SVGAGI. J lost 8 bases, V lost 7 bases, and 8 bases had no gene match. The CDR3 DNA is TGTGCCAGCAAGCCGGGACAGGGGTGGGATGAGCAGTTCTTC. Its protein product is CASKPGQGWDEQFF.